Below, 8 T cell receptor beta chains from the same sample are listed, as sequenced in a study of blood T cell repertoires in COVID-19. Assay used: immunoSEQ multiplex PCR; TCRdb lists only in-frame clones, some missing. The sample has some 210,000 clones; around 83% are singletons. The sample consisted of peripheral blood. All receptors derive from a man aged 50-60 years with active or convalescent COVID-19.

The V call is TRBV4-1, the J call TRBJ1-5; D gene uncertain. Germline assignment: CDR1 MGHRA and CDR2 YSYEKL. V dropped 4 bases and J dropped 1 base, with 11 bases sitting between them. CDR3 length: 15 residues. In DNA form, the CDR3 reads TGCGCCAGCAGCCTAAGCGGACTGAGCAATCAGCCCCAGCATTTT. Its protein is CASSLSGLSNQPQHF.

V usage is TRBV19 and J usage is TRBJ1-1; D not resolved. The germline CDR1 and CDR2 sequences are LNHDA and SQIVND (reference sequence). The CDR3 is 15 residues long. V was pared by 5 bases and J by 3 bases, with 16 bases between. CDR3 DNA: TGTGCCAGTAGTCGCGGGCGTCTAGGGTACACTGAAGCTTTCTTT. This gives the protein CASSRGRLGYTEAFF.

The chain joins TRBV7-9 to TRBJ1-4; 9 nucleotides align to TRBD1. The CDR3 extends over 14 amino acids. Trimming took 4 bases from V and 8 from J; bases not matched to a gene: 5. The germline CDR1 and CDR2 sequences are SEHNR and FQNEAQ (reference sequence). The CDR3: CASSSPGQGEKLFF. CDR3 sequence (DNA): TGTGCCAGCAGCTCCCCAGGACAGGGGGAAAAACTGTTTTTT.

The chain carries TRBV4-1 and TRBJ2-7, with 11 bases identical to TRBD2. Germline loops: CDR1 MGHRA, CDR2 YSYEKL. CDR3 length: 17 residues. V lost 4 bases and J lost 0; bases outside the gene matches: 8. The CDR3 region is CASSRALTSGGSYEQYF. CDR3 DNA sequence: TGCGCCAGCAGCCGTGCCCTCACTAGCGGGGGCTCCTACGAGCAGTACTTC.

CDR3 coding DNA: TGTGCCAGCAGTTACTCGACTCGTATCATTCGTTCACCCCTCCACTTT. Its translation: CASSYSTRIIRSPLHF. The chain couples TRBV6-5 to TRBJ1-6; D gene uncertain. The CDR3 loop spans 16 amino acids. Germline V lookup: CDR1 MNHEY, CDR2 SVGAGI. V was pared by 0 bases and J by 9 bases, with 15 bases between.

The chain is built from TRBV14 and TRBJ2-5; 9 bases match TRBD2. Trimming removed 3 bases from V and 2 bases from J; junction bases left unmatched: 4. CDR3 length equals 15 residues. Germline CDR1 SGHDN, CDR2 FVKESK. The chain's CDR3 is CASSQTSGGQETQYF. The CDR3 nucleotides read TGTGCCAGCAGCCAGACTAGCGGAGGTCAAGAGACCCAGTACTTC. Full variable domain (outside the CDR3, taken from reference TRBV14 and TRBJ2-5): EAGVTQFPSHSVIEKGQTVTLRCDPISGHDNLYWYRRVMGKEIKFLLHFVKESKQDESGMPNNRFLAERTGGTYSTLKVQPAELEDSGVYFCASSQTSGGQETQYFGPGTRLLVL.

This rearrangement joins TRBV9 to TRBJ1-6; D is uncertain. The germline V and J ends were trimmed by 0 bases and 4 bases, with 8 bases remaining between them. CDR1 and CDR2 from the germline V gene are SGDLS and YYNGEE. The CDR3 runs 15 residues. The CDR3 sequence is CASSVDVSYNSPLHF. CDR3 nucleotide sequence: TGTGCCAGCAGCGTAGACGTCAGTTATAATTCACCCCTCCACTTT.

CDR3 sequence (DNA): TGTGCCAGCAGCCCCGCTCTGGGCAGGGACTTTAGCACAGATACGCAGTATTTT. It translates to CASSPALGRDFSTDTQYF. The chain is built from TRBV28 and TRBJ2-3; tentative D call: TRBD2 (6 bases). Per the germline V gene, CDR1 is MDHEN and CDR2 is SYDVKM. Trimming left V 6 bases short and J 0 bases short, with 22 bases between. CDR3 length: 18 residues.